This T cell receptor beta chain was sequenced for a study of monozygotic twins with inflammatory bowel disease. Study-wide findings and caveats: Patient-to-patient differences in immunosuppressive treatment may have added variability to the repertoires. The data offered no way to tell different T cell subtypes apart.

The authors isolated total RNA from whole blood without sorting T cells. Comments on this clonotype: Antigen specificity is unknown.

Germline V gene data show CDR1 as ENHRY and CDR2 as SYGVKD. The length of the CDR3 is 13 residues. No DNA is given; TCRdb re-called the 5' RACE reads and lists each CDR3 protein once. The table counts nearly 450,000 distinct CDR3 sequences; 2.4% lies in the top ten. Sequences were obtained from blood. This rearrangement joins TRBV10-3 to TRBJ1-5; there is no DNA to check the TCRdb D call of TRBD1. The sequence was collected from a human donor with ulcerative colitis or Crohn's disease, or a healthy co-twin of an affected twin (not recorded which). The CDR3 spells CAISPEPNQPQHF.